These 5 T cell receptor beta chains share one sample of origin, sequenced in a study of blood T cell repertoires in COVID-19. Profiling relied on immunoSEQ multiplex PCR, and the TCRdb table lists in-frame clones only, not all of them. The sample holds roughly 400,000 clones; around 87% are singletons and the top ten take approximately 1.2%. Sequencing used PBMCs or T cells enriched from blood (not recorded which). The origin of the receptors is a man under 40 who had recovered from COVID-19.

The V and J genes are TRBV10-1 and TRBJ2-1; 10 nucleotides line up with TRBD2. V shed 5 bases and J 5 bases; nucleotides not matched to a gene: 9. Germline V gene data show CDR1 as WNHNN and CDR2 as SYGVQD (reference sequence). CDR3 length: 16 amino acids. The CDR3 coding sequence is TGCGCCAGCAGTTCTAGCGGGAGAGGGAGAAACAATGAGCAGTTCTTC. The encoded protein is CASSSSGRGRNNEQFF.

The gene calls are TRBV11-2 and TRBJ2-1; maybe TRBD2 (5 bases). Germline values: CDR1 SGHAT, CDR2 FQNNGV. This CDR3 comprises 15 residues. V dropped 6 bases and J dropped 9 bases, with 21 bases sitting between them. The CDR3 reads CASRLTLGLLSEQFF. The CDR3 DNA sequence: TGTGCCAGCAGGCTAACCCTCGGACTGCTTAGTGAGCAGTTCTTC.

V gene TRBV6-1 combines with J gene TRBJ2-3, with D possibly matching TRBD2 (6 bases). With 1 base removed from V and 5 bases from J, the gap between germline ends came to 7 bases. There are 13 residues in the CDR3. CDR1 and CDR2 (germline): MNHNS, SASEGT. CDR3 bases: TGTGCCAGCAGTGAAGGGGGACTAGATACGCAGTATTTT. Encoded protein: CASSEGGLDTQYF.

V and J are TRBV18 and TRBJ2-7; 9 bases are shared with TRBD1. The V gene end was trimmed by 3 bases and the J gene end by 6 bases; junction bases not matched to a gene: 9. This CDR3 contains 15 residues. Germline V gene sequence: CDR1 KGHSH, CDR2 LQKENI. CDR3 nucleotide sequence: TGTGCCAGCTCACCCCGCCGGGACAGGGAACGCGAGCAGTACTTC. Translating it yields CASSPRRDREREQYF.

V gene TRBV7-3 combines with J gene TRBJ2-1; the D gene is possibly TRBD1 (6 bases). The CDR3 consists of 14 residues. V was cut by 2 bases and J by 4 bases, with 9 bases left in between. Germline assignment: CDR1 SGHTA and CDR2 FQGTGA. The CDR3 is CASSLAQGYNEQFF. The CDR3 region has the DNA TGTGCCAGCAGCTTAGCACAGGGATACAATGAGCAGTTCTTC.